The clone carrying this T cell receptor (beta chain) was observed a handful of times. The antigen is unknown. Over chemoradiotherapy, repertoires were sampled more than once. These data belong to a study of chemoradiotherapy in HPV16-positive cancers. Study at large: Functional T-cell assays on a couple of HPV16-positive patients' cells defined candidate HPV-specific clones and common TCR motifs.

V was pared by 0 bases and J by 1 base, with 11 bases between. CDR1 is SGHRS, CDR2 YFSETQ, per germline. The CDR3 extends over 15 amino acids. TCRdb keeps only in-frame clones here, not all; method: immunoSEQ multiplex PCR. The sample yields roughly 28,000 clones, about 80% seen once. Study-wide results and limits: In HPV16-positive patients, HPV-responsive T-cell expansion tracked better recurrence-free survival. The functional HPV-specific definition rests on just two HPV16-positive patients.

The TCR sequence derives from a human donor with HPV-associated anogenital cancer. The specimen comprised blood, sampled from a patient who underwent chemoradiotherapy. V and J are TRBV5-1 and TRBJ2-7, with a tentative D call TRBD2 (5 bases). The CDR3 here is CASSLAGSVSYEQYF. CDR3 coding DNA: TGCGCCAGCAGCTTGGCCGGTAGCGTTTCCTACGAGCAGTACTTC.